These 31 T cell receptor beta chains originate from one sample sequenced in a study of Ad26.COV2.S vaccination and SARS-CoV-2 variants. TCRdb's copy holds only in-frame clones and misses some; the assay was immunoSEQ multiplex PCR. The table has about 350,000 clones, around nine tenths seen once. The sample's treatment: around 19 received Ad26.COV2.S at low or high dose, single or two shots; roughly five received placebo; per-sample allocation not given. Sampling occurred on day 63 after the first vaccine or placebo injection. The input for sequencing was peripheral blood, taken in a trial of Ad26.COV2.S vaccine versus placebo. The receptors were gathered from a person aged 18-65 years who received the Ad26.COV2.S COVID-19 vaccine or a placebo.

The V gene is TRBV24-1, the J gene TRBJ2-3; D possibly corresponds to TRBD2 (6 bases). Germline V gene sequence: CDR1 KGHDR, CDR2 SFDVKD. The CDR3 covers 19 residues. V lost 1 base and J 2 bases, leaving 21 bases between the germline ends. CDR3 protein: CATSDLMWGSGDNTDTQYF. In nucleotides, the CDR3 is TGTGCCACCAGTGATTTAATGTGGGGTAGCGGAGACAACACAGATACGCAGTATTTT.

The V gene is TRBV28, the J gene TRBJ2-1; D is ambiguous. The CDR3 loop spans 11 amino acids. Germline V gene lookup returns CDR1 MDHEN and CDR2 SYDVKM. Trimming pared 1 base from V and 10 bases from J, leaving 5 bases between. In DNA form, the CDR3 reads TGTGCCAGCAGTTTATTGAGGGAGCAGTTCTTC. This codes for CASSLLREQFF.

V is TRBV3-1 (or the pseudogene TRBV3-2) and J is TRBJ1-5; unclear D gene. CDR3 length: 16 amino acids. V gave up 1 base and J gave up 1 base, with 11 bases separating them. CDR1 and CDR2 from the germline V gene are LGHDT and YNNKEL (reference sequence). In DNA, the CDR3 is TGTGCCAGCAGCCAAGGAGGATCGGGGAGCAATCAGCCCCAGCATTTT. As protein: CASSQGGSGSNQPQHF.

The chain joins TRBV6-5 to TRBJ1-2; unclear D gene. In germline, CDR1 is MNHEY, CDR2 SVGAGI. The CDR3 is 15 amino acids. The V gene lost 6 bases and the J gene lost 2 bases, with 16 bases spanning the gap. The CDR3 DNA sequence: TGTGCCAGCAGCGCGACGCAGGTCGGGAACTATGGCTACACCTTC. Translation: CASSATQVGNYGYTF.

The CDR3 here is CASSGGRSVDTPQYF. CDR3 DNA sequence: TGTGCCAGTAGCGGGGGGCGGAGTGTAGATACGCCGCAGTATTTT. This chain uses TRBV19 with TRBJ2-3; D is possibly TRBD2 (7 bases). The germline CDR1 and CDR2 sequences are LNHDA and SQIVND (reference sequence). This CDR3 contains 15 residues. Trimming took 6 bases from V and 10 from J, leaving 23 bases between them.

The chain combines TRBV6-6 with TRBJ1-4, with TRBD1 matching over 9 bases. The V gene end was trimmed by 7 bases and the J gene end by 5 bases; junction bases not matched to a gene: 11. The germline V gene has CDR1 MNHNY and CDR2 SVGAGI (reference sequence). This CDR3 has 16 residues. CDR3 nucleotides: TGTGCCAGCACTTCCCGGACAGGGGAAGTAAATGAAAAACTGTTTTTT. Translation: CASTSRTGEVNEKLFF.

The V gene is TRBV5-6, the J gene TRBJ2-7, with D unclear. Trimming pared 2 bases from V and 0 bases from J, leaving 6 bases between. CDR3 length: 13 amino acids. Germline V gives CDR1 SGHDT, CDR2 YYEEEE. The CDR3 region is CASSFLSSYEQYF. In nucleotides, the CDR3 is TGTGCCAGCAGCTTCTTAAGCTCCTACGAGCAGTACTTC.

V and J are TRBV7-2 and TRBJ1-3; D remains unclear. The CDR3 runs to 15 residues. Germline V lookup: CDR1 SGHTA, CDR2 FQGNSA. The V end lost 4 bases, the J end lost 0 bases, and 10 bases lay between the germline ends. CDR3 in DNA: TGTGCCAGCAGCTCCCTAATGGGCTCTGGAAACACCATATATTTT. It specifies CASSSLMGSGNTIYF.

This chain links TRBV2 with TRBJ2-2; D is unclear. This CDR3 is built from 13 residues. Trimming pared 4 bases from V and 5 bases from J, leaving 8 bases between. Germline CDR1 SNHLY, CDR2 FYNNEI. The CDR3: CASSGGWTGELFF. The DNA of the CDR3 is TGTGCCAGCAGTGGGGGTTGGACCGGGGAGCTGTTTTTT.

The rearrangement uses TRBV3-1 (or the pseudogene TRBV3-2) and TRBJ2-2; tentative D call: TRBD2 (5 bases). V was clipped by 2 bases and J by 3 bases, with 10 bases between them. Germline assignment: CDR1 LGHDT and CDR2 YNNKEL (reference sequence). The CDR3 is 15 residues long. CDR3 sequence: CASSQWTGYTGELFF. CDR3 sequence (DNA): TGTGCCAGCAGCCAATGGACTGGATACACCGGGGAGCTGTTTTTT.

The rearrangement uses TRBV3-1 (or the pseudogene TRBV3-2) and TRBJ2-2, with D unresolved. CDR3 length equals 15 residues. Germline V lookup: CDR1 LGHDT, CDR2 YNNKEL (reference sequence). Trimming stripped 3 bases from V and 2 bases from J, with 10 bases between. CDR3 region: CASSHVQRNTGELFF. DNA of the CDR3: TGTGCCAGCAGCCACGTACAGCGCAACACCGGGGAGCTGTTTTTT.

The chain couples TRBV4-3 to TRBJ2-1; tentative D call: TRBD2 (7 bases). From germline, CDR1 is LGHNA and CDR2 YSLEER. V lost 1 base, J lost 6 bases, and 16 bases lay in between. The CDR3 extends over 16 amino acids. The CDR3 spells CASSQVRAGASNEQFF. As DNA, the CDR3 is TGCGCCAGCAGCCAAGTCCGGGCGGGGGCCTCCAATGAGCAGTTCTTC.

This chain links TRBV27 with TRBJ1-3, with a weak D call TRBD1 (5 bases). Germline values: CDR1 MNHEY, CDR2 SMNVEV (reference sequence). Trimming took 3 bases from V and 0 from J, leaving 12 bases between them. The CDR3 contains 16 residues. The CDR3 loop reads CASSLGVGSSGNTIYF. Here the CDR3 DNA reads TGTGCCAGCAGTTTGGGGGTCGGCAGCTCTGGAAACACCATATATTTT.

On this clone: Additional DNA sequences in this sample encode the identical CDR3. The CDR3 reads CATSDPYNEQFF. As DNA, the CDR3 is TGTGCCACCAGTGACCCTTACAATGAGCAGTTCTTC. The chain recombines TRBV24-1 with TRBJ2-1, with no clear D. Trimming shortened V by 4 bases and J by 4 bases, and 4 bases separated the two germline ends. CDR3 length equals 12 residues. Per the germline V gene, CDR1 is KGHDR and CDR2 is SFDVKD.

This clone showed up just once. This chain joins TRBV30 and TRBJ1-6, with 8 bases that match TRBD1. CDR3 length: 14 amino acids. Germline CDR1 reads GTSNPN; CDR2 reads SVGIG (reference sequence). Trimming took 3 bases from V and 10 from J; bases not matched to a gene: 8. In DNA, the CDR3 is TGTGCCTGGAGCCCCGGACAGGGTGGGTCACCCCTCCACTTT. It is translated as CAWSPGQGGSPLHF.

The V and J genes are TRBV6-4 and TRBJ2-1, with D tentatively TRBD2 (5 bases). The V gene lost 4 bases and the J gene lost 10 bases, with 23 bases spanning the gap. The CDR3 is 16 amino acids. Germline V gives CDR1 MRHNA, CDR2 SNTAGT. The CDR3: CASSAGLPLHQLEQFF. In DNA, the CDR3 is TGTGCCAGCAGTGCCGGACTTCCCTTGCACCAATTGGAGCAGTTCTTC.

The chain employs TRBV9 and TRBJ1-3; D unresolved. This CDR3 has 15 amino acids. Germline V gene sequence: CDR1 SGDLS, CDR2 YYNGEE. V dropped 0 bases and J dropped 0 bases, with 7 bases sitting between them. The CDR3 spells CASSVGPNSGNTIYF. The CDR3 coding sequence is TGTGCCAGCAGCGTAGGACCGAACTCTGGAAACACCATATATTTT.

This clone appeared a few times. The rearrangement uses TRBV4-3 and TRBJ1-6; D possibly corresponds to TRBD1 (5 bases). The CDR3 is 13 amino acids. Between the trimmed V and J ends, which lost 3 bases and 9 bases, there was a span of 9 bases. Germline V lookup: CDR1 LGHNA, CDR2 YSLEER. The DNA of the CDR3 is TGCGCCAGCAGCCAGGGACTCCCTTCACCCCTCCACTTT. Encoded protein: CASSQGLPSPLHF.

The chain has TRBV4-1 and TRBJ2-3; D not resolved. CDR1 and CDR2 (germline): MGHRA, YSYEKL. V was clipped by 1 base and J by 2 bases, with 10 bases between them. The CDR3 sequence is 15 residues long. The CDR3 protein is CASSQGLYPTDTQYF. CDR3 nucleotides: TGCGCCAGCAGCCAAGGGTTGTACCCCACAGATACGCAGTATTTT.

This sequence joins TRBV5-1 and TRBJ2-1; 11 nucleotides agree with TRBD2. Germline CDR1 is SGHRS and CDR2 is YFSETQ. The ends lost 7 bases at V and 4 bases at J; junction bases unmatched: 7. This CDR3 region has 15 residues. The CDR3 coding sequence is TGCGCCAGCCACCAGACTAGCGGGGTTTACAATGAGCAGTTCTTC. The encoded protein is CASHQTSGVYNEQFF.

The chain carries TRBV7-9 and TRBJ2-2; 13 bases line up with TRBD2. The length of the CDR3 is 15 residues. V lost 3 bases to trimming and J lost 8 bases; unmatched junction nucleotides: 3. Germline CDR1 and CDR2: SEHNR and FQNEAQ (reference sequence). CDR3 region: CASSLTSGGPGELFF. The CDR3, as DNA: TGTGCCAGCAGCTTGACTAGCGGGGGGCCAGGGGAGCTGTTTTTT.

J is TRBJ1-5 and V is TRBV6-2 or TRBV6-3; no firm D call. Germline V lookup: CDR1 MNHEY, CDR2 SVGEGT. The ends were cut back, 2 bases at V and 3 bases at J, with 14 bases in the middle. CDR3 length: 16 residues. CDR3: CASSYGVRRVNQPQHF. The CDR3 DNA reads as TGTGCCAGCAGTTACGGGGTACGGAGGGTCAATCAGCCCCAGCATTTT.

The rearrangement joins TRBV20-1 to TRBJ2-5; D ambiguous. Between the trimmed V and J ends, which lost 3 bases and 2 bases, there was a span of 10 bases. The CDR3 runs to 13 residues. CDR1 and CDR2 from the germline V gene are DFQATT and SNEGSKA (reference sequence). In DNA form, the CDR3 reads TGCAGTGCTAGTCGCACAGCACAAGAGACCCAGTACTTC. The encoded protein is CSASRTAQETQYF.

This clone was counted once. In the same sample, other DNA sequences code for this CDR3. The V and J genes are TRBV7-6 and TRBJ2-7; D is unclear. In germline, CDR1 is SGHVS, CDR2 FNYEAQ. This CDR3 region has 15 residues. V gave up 0 bases and J gave up 1 base, with 10 bases separating them. The CDR3 spells CASSLAPVGSYEQYF. CDR3 DNA sequence: TGTGCCAGCAGCTTAGCGCCCGTTGGGTCCTACGAGCAGTACTTC.

This clone was seen only once. The sample has other DNA sequences that encode this CDR3 too. The V and J genes are TRBV12-3 or TRBV12-4 and TRBJ1-1; D uncertain. V gave up 1 base and J gave up 5 bases, with 8 bases separating them. The CDR3 has 13 amino acids. The CDR3 region is CASSLGGGTEAFF. The CDR3 bases are TGTGCCAGCAGTTTAGGGGGAGGGACTGAAGCTTTCTTT.

The chain couples TRBV28 to TRBJ2-1; 11 nucleotides agree with TRBD2. V was pared by 3 bases and J by 7 bases, with 11 bases of the junction left unmatched. The germline gives CDR1 MDHEN, CDR2 SYDVKM. The CDR3 loop spans 17 amino acids. The CDR3 here is CASSFLAGGTRGNEQFF. Written as DNA, the CDR3 is TGTGCCAGCAGTTTCTTAGCGGGAGGGACCCGGGGGAATGAGCAGTTCTTC.

The genes are TRBV7-2 and TRBJ2-2; 13 bases match TRBD2. From germline, CDR1 is SGHTA and CDR2 FQGNSA. The CDR3 consists of 16 residues. The V gene end was trimmed by 4 bases and the J gene end by 4 bases; junction bases not matched to a gene: 3. CDR3 DNA sequence: TGTGCCAGCAGCTCCGGACTAGCGGGAGCCACCGGGGAGCTGTTTTTT. As protein: CASSSGLAGATGELFF.

The chain carries TRBV23-1 and TRBJ2-2; D is possibly TRBD1 or TRBD2 (6 bases each). TRBV23-1 is noted as an ORF with a role that remains uncertain. This CDR3 region has 16 residues. V lost 8 bases and J lost 5, with 21 bases in between. CDR3 in amino acids: CASPSRRRGRTGELFF. Written as DNA, the CDR3 is TGCGCCAGCCCTTCGCGGAGGAGGGGGAGAACCGGGGAGCTGTTTTTT.

The chain combines TRBV28 with TRBJ2-1; TRBD2 agrees at 11 bases. This CDR3 contains 14 residues. Germline CDR1 and CDR2: MDHEN and SYDVKM. After removal of 8 bases from V and 5 bases from J, the junction contained 5 bases not matched to a gene. In nucleotides, the CDR3 is TGTGCCAGCCGACTAGCGGGGCACCACAATGAGCAGTTCTTC. Translating gives CASRLAGHHNEQFF.

This chain joins TRBV2 and TRBJ1-3; possibly TRBD1 for D (6 bases). The CDR3 is made up of 16 amino acids. Trimming removed 5 bases at V and 3 bases at J, with 17 bases between. Germline CDR1 and CDR2: SNHLY and FYNNEI. In nucleotides, the CDR3 is TGTGCCAGCAGTCCCACGGGGGGCGCCGATGGAAACACCATATATTTT. Amino acid sequence: CASSPTGGADGNTIYF.

V and J are TRBV3-1 (or the pseudogene TRBV3-2) and TRBJ1-1; D is uncertain. This CDR3 region has 17 residues. The V gene's germline CDR1 is LGHDT and CDR2 YNNKEL (reference sequence). With 1 base removed from V and 0 bases from J, the gap between germline ends came to 15 bases. The CDR3 DNA sequence: TGTGCCAGCAGCCAAGTTGCGAGCAGGTCCTTGAACACTGAAGCTTTCTTT. It encodes CASSQVASRSLNTEAFF.